What follows describes a single T cell receptor beta chain. The antigen remains undetermined. The data were produced by immunoSEQ multiplex PCR, yet TCRdb's version contains in-frame clones alone and is incomplete. This table holds roughly 80,000 clones, roughly 93% found once. These data are taken from a study of cytomegalovirus exposure and HLA in healthy donors. Findings and limits, study-wide: Among TCR sequences, most were rare, though some public TCRs appeared in many donors. The study put some 160 TCR beta chains on its list as cytomegalovirus-associated. With high specificity and sensitivity, the classifier reportedly diagnosed cytomegalovirus status. In vitro work confirmed that three CMV-associated chains recognize CMV antigens.

V was clipped by 9 bases and J by 8 bases, with 14 bases between them. The CDR3 extends over 12 amino acids. Germline assignment: CDR1 LGHNT and CDR2 FRNRAP. The sample comprised PBMCs. The receptor's source is a man younger than 40 in good health and CMV-seronegative. This chain links TRBV12-5 with TRBJ1-3; D is uncertain. The CDR3 protein is CARGNFGDTIYF. The CDR3 DNA reads TGTGCTAGGGGAAACTTCGGGGACACCATATATTTT. Using reference TRBV12-5 and TRBJ1-3 for the parts outside the CDR3, the full variable domain is DARVTQTPRHKVTEMGQEVTMRCQPILGHNTVFWYRQTMMQGLELLAYFRNRAPLDDSGMPKDRFSAEMPDATLATLKIQPSEPRDSAVYFCARGNFGDTIYFGEGSWLTVV.